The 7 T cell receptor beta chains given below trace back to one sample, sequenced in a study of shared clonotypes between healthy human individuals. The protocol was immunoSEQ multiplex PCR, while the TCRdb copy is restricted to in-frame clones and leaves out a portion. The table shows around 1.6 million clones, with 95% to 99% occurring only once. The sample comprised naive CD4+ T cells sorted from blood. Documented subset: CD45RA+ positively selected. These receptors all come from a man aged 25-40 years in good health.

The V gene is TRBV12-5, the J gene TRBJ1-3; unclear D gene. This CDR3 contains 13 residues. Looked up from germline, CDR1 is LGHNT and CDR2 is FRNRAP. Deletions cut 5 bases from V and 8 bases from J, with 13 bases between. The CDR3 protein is CASGPVFVHTIYF. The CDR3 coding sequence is TGTGCTAGTGGTCCGGTATTCGTCCACACCATATATTTT.

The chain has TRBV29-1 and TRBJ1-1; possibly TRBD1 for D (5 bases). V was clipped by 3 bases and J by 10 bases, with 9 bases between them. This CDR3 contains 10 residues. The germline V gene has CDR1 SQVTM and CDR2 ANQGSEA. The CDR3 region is CSVDGGGAFF. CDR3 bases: TGCAGCGTTGACGGGGGGGGAGCTTTCTTT.

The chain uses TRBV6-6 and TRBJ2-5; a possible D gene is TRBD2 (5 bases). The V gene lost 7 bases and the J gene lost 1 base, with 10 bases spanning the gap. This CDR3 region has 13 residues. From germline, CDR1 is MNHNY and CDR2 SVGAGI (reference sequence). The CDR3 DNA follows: TGTGCCAGCAAGGATAGCGCCCAAGAGACCCAGTACTTC. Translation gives CASKDSAQETQYF.

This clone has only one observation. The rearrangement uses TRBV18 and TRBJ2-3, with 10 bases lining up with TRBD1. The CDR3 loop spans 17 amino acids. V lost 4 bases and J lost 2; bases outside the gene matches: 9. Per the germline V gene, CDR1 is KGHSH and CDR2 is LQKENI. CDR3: CASSRIRQGANTDTQYF. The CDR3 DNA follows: TGTGCCAGCTCACGCATTCGACAGGGGGCTAACACAGATACGCAGTATTTT. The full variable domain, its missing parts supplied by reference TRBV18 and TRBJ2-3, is NAGVMQNPRHLVRRRGQEARLRCSPMKGHSHVYWYRQLPEEGLKFMVYLQKENIIDESGMPKERFSAEFPKEGPSILRIQQVVRGDSAAYFCASSRIRQGANTDTQYFGPGTRLTVL.

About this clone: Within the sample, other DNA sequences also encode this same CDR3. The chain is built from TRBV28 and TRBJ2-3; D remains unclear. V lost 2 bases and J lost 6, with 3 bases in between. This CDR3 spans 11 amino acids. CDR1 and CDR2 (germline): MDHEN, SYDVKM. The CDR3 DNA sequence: TGTGCCAGCAGTTTAAGTGATACGCAGTATTTT. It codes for CASSLSDTQYF.

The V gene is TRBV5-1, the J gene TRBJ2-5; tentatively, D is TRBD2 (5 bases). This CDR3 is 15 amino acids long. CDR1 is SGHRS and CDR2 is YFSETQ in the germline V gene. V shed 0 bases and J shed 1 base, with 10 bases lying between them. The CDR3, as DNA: TGCGCCAGCAGCTTGGATGGGAGTTCCCAAGAGACCCAGTACTTC. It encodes CASSLDGSSQETQYF.

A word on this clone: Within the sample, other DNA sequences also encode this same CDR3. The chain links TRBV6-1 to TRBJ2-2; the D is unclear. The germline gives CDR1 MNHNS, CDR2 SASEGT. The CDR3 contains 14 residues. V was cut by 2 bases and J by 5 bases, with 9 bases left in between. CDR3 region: CASSELRSTGELFF. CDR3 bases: TGTGCCAGCAGTGAACTGAGGAGTACCGGGGAGCTGTTTTTT.